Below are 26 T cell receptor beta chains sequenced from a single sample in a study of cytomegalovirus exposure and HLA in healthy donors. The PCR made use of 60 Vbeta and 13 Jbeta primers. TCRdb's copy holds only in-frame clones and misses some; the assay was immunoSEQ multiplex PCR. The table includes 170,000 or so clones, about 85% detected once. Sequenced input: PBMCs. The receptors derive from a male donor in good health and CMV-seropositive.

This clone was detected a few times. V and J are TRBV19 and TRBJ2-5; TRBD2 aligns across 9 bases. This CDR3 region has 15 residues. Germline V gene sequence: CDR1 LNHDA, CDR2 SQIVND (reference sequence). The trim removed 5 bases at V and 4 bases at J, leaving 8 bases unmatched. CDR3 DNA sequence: TGTGCCAGTAGTCCCCGCGGGAGGGATCGAGAGACCCAGTACTTC. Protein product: CASSPRGRDRETQYF.

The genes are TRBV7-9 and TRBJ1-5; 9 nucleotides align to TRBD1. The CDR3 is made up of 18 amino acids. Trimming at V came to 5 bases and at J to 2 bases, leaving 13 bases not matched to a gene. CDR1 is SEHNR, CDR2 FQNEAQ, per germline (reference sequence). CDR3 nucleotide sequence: TGTGCCAGCAGCCCAACGGAGGGGGACAGGGCAGGCAATCAGCCCCAGCATTTT. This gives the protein CASSPTEGDRAGNQPQHF. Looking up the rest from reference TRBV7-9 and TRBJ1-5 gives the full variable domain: DTGVSQNPRHKITKRGQNVTFRCDPISEHNRLYWYRQTLGQGPEFLTYFQNEAQLEKSRLLSDRFSAERPKGSFSTLEIQRTEQGDSAMYLCASSPTEGDRAGNQPQHFGDGTRLSIL.

CDR3 loop: CASSRSRPQETQYF. For the CDR3, the DNA is TGTGCCAGCAGCCGGAGTCGACCCCAAGAGACCCAGTACTTC. This chain connects TRBV14 to TRBJ2-5; D gene unclear. The germline V gene has CDR1 SGHDN and CDR2 FVKESK. The CDR3 length is 14 residues. Trimming pared 4 bases from V and 1 base from J, leaving 10 bases between.

The CDR3 protein is CASSPGAGGGYTF. The CDR3 DNA follows: TGTGCCAGCAGCCCTGGAGCTGGGGGCGGCTACACCTTC. The rearrangement joins TRBV7-6 to TRBJ1-2; the D gene is possibly TRBD1 (6 bases). The CDR3 extends over 13 amino acids. Trimming left V 5 bases short and J 8 bases short, with 15 bases between. Germline values: CDR1 SGHVS, CDR2 FNYEAQ.

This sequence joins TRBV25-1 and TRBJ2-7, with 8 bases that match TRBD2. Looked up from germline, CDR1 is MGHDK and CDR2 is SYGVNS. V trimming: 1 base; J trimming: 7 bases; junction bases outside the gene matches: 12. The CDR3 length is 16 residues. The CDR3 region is CASSELRVSGSGEQYF. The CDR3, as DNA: TGTGCCAGCAGTGAATTAAGGGTCAGCGGGAGTGGGGAGCAGTACTTC.

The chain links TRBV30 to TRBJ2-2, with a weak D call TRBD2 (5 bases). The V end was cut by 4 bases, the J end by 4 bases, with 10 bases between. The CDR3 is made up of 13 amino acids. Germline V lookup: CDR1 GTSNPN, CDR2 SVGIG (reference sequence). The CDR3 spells CAWNLGVTGELFF. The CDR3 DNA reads TGTGCCTGGAACCTGGGAGTCACCGGGGAGCTGTTTTTT. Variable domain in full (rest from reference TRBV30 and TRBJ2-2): SQTIHQWPATLVQPVGSPLSLECTVEGTSNPNLYWYRQAAGRGLQLLFYSVGIGQISSEVPQNLSASRPQDRQFILSSKKLLLSDSGFYLCAWNLGVTGELFFGEGSRLTVL.

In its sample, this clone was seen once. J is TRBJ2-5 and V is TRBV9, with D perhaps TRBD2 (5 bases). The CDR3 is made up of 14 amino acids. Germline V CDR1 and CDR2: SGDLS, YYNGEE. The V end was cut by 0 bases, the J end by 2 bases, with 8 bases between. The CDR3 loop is CASSVASGQETQYF. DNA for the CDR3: TGTGCCAGCAGCGTAGCCAGCGGACAAGAGACCCAGTACTTC.

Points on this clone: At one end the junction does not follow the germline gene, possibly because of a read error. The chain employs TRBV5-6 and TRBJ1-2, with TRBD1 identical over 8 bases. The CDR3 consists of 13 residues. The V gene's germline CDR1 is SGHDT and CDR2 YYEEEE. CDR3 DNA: TGTGCCAGCAGCTTAGACAGGGGTTATGACTACACCTTC. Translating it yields CASSLDRGYDYTF.

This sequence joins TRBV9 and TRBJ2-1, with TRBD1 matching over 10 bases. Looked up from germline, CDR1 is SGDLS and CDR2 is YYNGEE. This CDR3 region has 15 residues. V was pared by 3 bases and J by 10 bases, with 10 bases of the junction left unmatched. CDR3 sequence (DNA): TGTGCCAGCAGCGCGTCCGGGACAGGGGCCCCCGAGCAGTTCTTC. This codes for CASSASGTGAPEQFF.

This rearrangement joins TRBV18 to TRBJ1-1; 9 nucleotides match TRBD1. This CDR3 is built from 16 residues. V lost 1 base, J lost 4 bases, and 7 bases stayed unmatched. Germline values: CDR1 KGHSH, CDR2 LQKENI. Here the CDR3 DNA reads TGTGCCAGCTCACCACTAAATAGACAGGGGGGCACTGAAGCTTTCTTT. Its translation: CASSPLNRQGGTEAFF.

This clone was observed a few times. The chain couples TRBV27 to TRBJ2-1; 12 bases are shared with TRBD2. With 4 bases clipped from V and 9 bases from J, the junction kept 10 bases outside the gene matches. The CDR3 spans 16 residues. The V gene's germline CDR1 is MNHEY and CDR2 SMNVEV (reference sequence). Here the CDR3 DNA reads TGTGCCAGCAGTTCCATGACTAGCGGGAGACCCAGTGAGCAGTTCTTC. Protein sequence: CASSSMTSGRPSEQFF.

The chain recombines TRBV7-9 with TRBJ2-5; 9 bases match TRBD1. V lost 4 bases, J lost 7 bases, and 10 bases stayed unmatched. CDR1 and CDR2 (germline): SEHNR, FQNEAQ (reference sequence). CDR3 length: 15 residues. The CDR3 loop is CASSSGTGTGWTQYF. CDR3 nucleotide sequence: TGTGCCAGCAGCTCCGGGACAGGGACAGGATGGACCCAGTACTTC.

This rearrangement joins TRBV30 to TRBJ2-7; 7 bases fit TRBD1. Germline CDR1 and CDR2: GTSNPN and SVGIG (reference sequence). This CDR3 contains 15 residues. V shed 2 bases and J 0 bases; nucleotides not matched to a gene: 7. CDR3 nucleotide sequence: TGTGCCTGGAGTACAGGGGACCCGAGCTCCTACGAGCAGTACTTC. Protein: CAWSTGDPSSYEQYF.

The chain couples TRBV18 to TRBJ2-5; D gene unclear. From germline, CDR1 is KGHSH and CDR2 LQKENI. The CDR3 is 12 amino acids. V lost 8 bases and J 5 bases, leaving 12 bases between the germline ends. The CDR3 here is CASTDYRETQYF. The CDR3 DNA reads TGTGCCAGCACTGATTACCGGGAGACCCAGTACTTC.

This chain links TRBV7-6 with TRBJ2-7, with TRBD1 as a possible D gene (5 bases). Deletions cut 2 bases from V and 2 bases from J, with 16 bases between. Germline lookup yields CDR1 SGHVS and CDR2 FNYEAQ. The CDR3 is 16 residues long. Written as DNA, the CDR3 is TGTGCCAGCAGCTTATTTGGAAGGGGTAATACCTACGAGCAGTACTTC. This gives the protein CASSLFGRGNTYEQYF.

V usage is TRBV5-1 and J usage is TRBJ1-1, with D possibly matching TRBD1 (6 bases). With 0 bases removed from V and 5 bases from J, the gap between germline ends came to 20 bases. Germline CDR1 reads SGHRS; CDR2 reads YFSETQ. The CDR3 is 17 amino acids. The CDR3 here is CASSLVGAQGTSTEAFF. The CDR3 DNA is TGCGCCAGCAGCTTGGTGGGGGCCCAGGGGACAAGTACTGAAGCTTTCTTT.

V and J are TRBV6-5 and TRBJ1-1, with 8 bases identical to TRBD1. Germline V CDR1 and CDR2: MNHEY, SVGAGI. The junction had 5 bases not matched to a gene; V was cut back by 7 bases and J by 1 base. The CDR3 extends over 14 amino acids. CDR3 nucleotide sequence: TGTGCCAGCACCAGGACAGGGAGGAACACTGAAGCTTTCTTT. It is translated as CASTRTGRNTEAFF.

The CDR3, as DNA: TGTGCCAGCAGCCGACCCGGGTTAACTAATGAAAAACTGTTTTTT. Its translation is CASSRPGLTNEKLFF. This chain uses TRBV7-9 with TRBJ1-4; D is ambiguous. From germline, CDR1 is SEHNR and CDR2 FQNEAQ (reference sequence). The ends were cut back, 5 bases at V and 1 base at J, with 11 bases in the middle. This CDR3 has 15 amino acids.

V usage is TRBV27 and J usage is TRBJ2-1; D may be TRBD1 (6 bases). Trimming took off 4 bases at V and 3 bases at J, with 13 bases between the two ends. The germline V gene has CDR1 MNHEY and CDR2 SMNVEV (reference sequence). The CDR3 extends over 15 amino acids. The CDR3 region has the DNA TGTGCCAGCAGTTACACAGGGCCACACTACAATGAGCAGTTCTTC. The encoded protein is CASSYTGPHYNEQFF.

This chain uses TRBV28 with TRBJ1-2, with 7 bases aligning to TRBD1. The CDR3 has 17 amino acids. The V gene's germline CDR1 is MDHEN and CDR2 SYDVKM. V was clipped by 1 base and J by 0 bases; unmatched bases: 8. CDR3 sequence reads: CASSLYPTGRANYGYTF. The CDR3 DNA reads TGTGCCAGCAGTTTATACCCGACAGGGCGAGCTAACTATGGCTACACCTTC.

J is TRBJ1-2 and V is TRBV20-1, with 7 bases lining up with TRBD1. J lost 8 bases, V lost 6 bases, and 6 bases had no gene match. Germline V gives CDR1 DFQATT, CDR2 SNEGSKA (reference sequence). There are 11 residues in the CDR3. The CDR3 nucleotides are TGCAGTGCCCGACAGGGAGGAGGCTACACCTTC. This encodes CSARQGGGYTF.

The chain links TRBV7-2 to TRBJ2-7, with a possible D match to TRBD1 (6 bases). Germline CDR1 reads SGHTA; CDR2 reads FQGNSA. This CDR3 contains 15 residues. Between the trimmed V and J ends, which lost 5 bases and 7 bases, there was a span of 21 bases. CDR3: CASSLTGTSLREQYF. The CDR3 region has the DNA TGTGCCAGCAGCCTAACAGGGACCAGCCTACGAGAGCAGTACTTC.

The CDR3 DNA is TGTGCCAGCAGCTTAGGGGGGAGCGGGAGTCCCTACAATGAGCAGTTCTTC. Amino acid sequence: CASSLGGSGSPYNEQFF. The V call is TRBV11-2, the J call TRBJ2-1; 8 bases fit TRBD2. Germline values: CDR1 SGHAT, CDR2 FQNNGV. The trim removed 1 base at V and 2 bases at J, leaving 7 bases unmatched. This CDR3 has 17 amino acids. Using reference TRBV11-2 and TRBJ2-1 for the parts outside the CDR3, the full variable domain is EAGVAQSPRYKIIEKRQSVAFWCNPISGHATLYWYQQILGQGPKLLIQFQNNGVVDDSQLPKDRFSAERLKGVDSTLKIQPAKLEDSAVYLCASSLGGSGSPYNEQFFGPGTRLTVL.

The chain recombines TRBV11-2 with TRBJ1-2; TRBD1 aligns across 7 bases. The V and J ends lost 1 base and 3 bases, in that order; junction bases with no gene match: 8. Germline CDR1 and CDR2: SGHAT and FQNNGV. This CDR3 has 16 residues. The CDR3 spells CASSLGWQGVYYGYTF. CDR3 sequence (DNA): TGTGCCAGCAGCTTAGGGTGGCAGGGGGTCTACTATGGCTACACCTTC.

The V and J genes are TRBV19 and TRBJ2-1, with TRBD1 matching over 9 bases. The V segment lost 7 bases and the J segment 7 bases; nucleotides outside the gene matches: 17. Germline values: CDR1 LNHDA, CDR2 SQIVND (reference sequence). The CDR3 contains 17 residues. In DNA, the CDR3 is TGTGCCAGTACGGGGACAGGGATGGAGGGTTTTAAGAATGAGCAGTTCTTC. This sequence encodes CASTGTGMEGFKNEQFF.

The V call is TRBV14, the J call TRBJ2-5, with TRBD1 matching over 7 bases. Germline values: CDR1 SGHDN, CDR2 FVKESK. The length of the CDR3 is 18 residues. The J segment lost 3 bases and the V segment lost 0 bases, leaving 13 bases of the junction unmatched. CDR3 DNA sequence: TGTGCCAGCAGCCAAGATGGGGTGGAGACAGGGCCTAAAGAGACCCAGTACTTC. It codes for CASSQDGVETGPKETQYF.